The following is a T cell receptor beta chain sequence with its context. Its antigen remains unidentified. One base away there is no much larger clone; base qualities are not given. TCRbeta CDR3 regions were amplified from genomic DNA by means of the immunoSEQ Assay, a bias-controlled multiplex PCR. As for how the authors treated the data: The number of nucleated cells in each sample was estimated by amplification of reference gene primers within the assay. To quantify the absolute abundance of each unique TCRbeta CDR3 rearrangement, sequence reads were collapsed and filtered. Productive Simpson clonality was computed per sample as the square root of Simpson's diversity index over productive rearrangements. The immuneACCESS repertoire file appears here via TCRdb, limited to in-frame rearrangements. These files lack a portion of the clones; in checked studies, under half of the deficit traces to unresolved V genes, and the cause of the others is not known. The V and J calls and the clone size are those of that table, but D and trimming were determined from the DNA. The table for this sample lists 200,000 to 300,000 clones; about 87% of them were counted only once. Roughly 4% of the sample comes from the top ten.

Between the V and J ends, shortened by 4 bases and 9 bases respectively, the junction contains 17 bases. Reading from cysteine to phenylalanine, the CDR3 counts 14 amino acids. The CDR3 DNA has 42 bases and is translated from base 1. CDR1 and CDR2 (SGDLS, YYNGEE) derive from the germline V gene. Another Seattle source contributed samples from volunteer blood donors who had recovered from COVID-19. The collaborating institutions used their own protocols to collect whole blood in K2EDTA tubes. For TCRbeta analysis, collaborators shipped samples as frozen whole blood, isolated PBMCs, or DNA extracted from either of those sample types. The data are from a study of blood T cell repertoires in COVID-19 (TCRdb year 2020). Context from the whole study: Collaborator samples came from the United States, Italy and Spain and covered acute and convalescent phases of COVID-19. The material from the prospective study consisted of cDNA or gDNA derived from T cells, B-cell-depleted T cells, or PBMCs. The dataset comprised deeply sampled blood TCRbeta repertoires from subjects exposed to, actively infected with, or recovered from COVID-19. The repertoires were released in a freely available public database meant as a resource for research on the immune response to SARS-CoV-2. Samples came from the ongoing ImmuneRACE study (first 160 participants) plus 1,254 subjects from 6 global collaborators. Nearly every sample came with metadata listing a de-identified subject ID, COVID-19 status, age in years and sex. HLA class I and class II types, where available, came from metadata supplied by the sample provider rather than from assay-based typing. The paper as a whole reports these results and caveats: The amount of clinical and demographic metadata varied by source and participant and was provided uncurated.

Sequenced input: peripheral blood. The receptor was isolated from a man in his sixties who had recovered from COVID-19. This chain joins TRBV9 to TRBJ2-1; TRBD1 is possibly the D segment (5 matching bases). The CDR3 region has the sequence CASSTRTRWGEQFF. The nucleotides read TGTGCCAGCAGCACCCGGACAAGGTGGGGTGAGCAGTTCTTC.